This T cell receptor beta chain was profiled in a study of early T cells in non-severe SARS-CoV-2 infection. Study information: The sequenced material was bulk RNA from unsorted whole blood, and its chains were unpaired. Regarding the study as a whole: Sequences matched to VDJdb favored anti-spike CD8 responses, while private and CD4 specificities were missed.

The library protocol tagged individual cDNA molecules with unique molecular identifiers. One entry per CDR3 protein, called by TCRdb with MiXCR from the 5' RACE reads. The repertoire holds 30,000 or so distinct CDR3 sequences, with approximately 6.9% as singletons. V was shortened by 3 bases and J by 5 bases, with 11 bases between the two germline ends. Germline assignment: CDR1 SGDLS and CDR2 YYNGEE. The CDR3 is 14 residues long. This clonotype was detected many times. The target antigen is unknown. V and J are TRBV9 and TRBJ1-4; D unresolved. The sample was whole blood. This TCR derives from an adult who was a healthcare worker with PCR-confirmed SARS-CoV-2 infection or an uninfected control (not recorded which). In DNA form, the CDR3 reads TGTGCCAGCAGCGAAGGCATAGCGAATGAAAAACTGTTTTTT. It encodes CASSEGIANEKLFF.